Listed here are 8 T cell receptor beta chains from one sample, sequenced in a study of shared clonotypes between healthy human individuals. Sequenced by immunoSEQ multiplex PCR; TCRdb stores in-frame clones only, minus some. The sample lists about 1,900,000 clones, about 95% seen once, with approximately 1% in the top ten. Naive CD8 cells, CD45RO-negative and positively selected for CCR7, excluded terminally differentiated effector memory CD45RA+ cells. Sequenced sample: naive CD8+ T cells sorted from blood. Every receptor here comes from a man younger than 35 in good health.

This rearrangement joins TRBV6-6 to TRBJ2-7; possible D gene TRBD1, 6 bases. Trimming took off 1 base at V and 3 bases at J, with 13 bases between the two ends. This CDR3 is built from 15 residues. Looked up from germline, CDR1 is MNHNY and CDR2 is SVGAGI (reference sequence). The CDR3 nucleotides read TGTGCCAGCAGTTACTTAAAGACGACAGGCTACGAGCAGTACTTC. Encoded protein: CASSYLKTTGYEQYF.

V gene TRBV7-2 combines with J gene TRBJ2-3; D remains unclear. Germline V gene data show CDR1 as SGHTA and CDR2 as FQGNSA. Trimming cost V 0 bases and J 2 bases, with 9 bases left between them. The CDR3 is 15 residues long. The CDR3 protein is CASSLAGRFTDTQYF. As DNA, the CDR3 is TGTGCCAGCAGCTTAGCTGGTCGCTTCACAGATACGCAGTATTTT.

Of note for this clone: Other nucleotide sequences in the sample specify the same CDR3. The V call is TRBV5-1, the J call TRBJ2-7; either TRBD1 or TRBD2 may fit D (5 bases each). The germline CDR1 and CDR2 sequences are SGHRS and YFSETQ. The ends were cut back, 1 base at V and 3 bases at J, with 14 bases in the middle. The length of the CDR3 is 15 residues. The CDR3 sequence: CASSLTGTASYEQYF. For the CDR3, the DNA is TGCGCCAGCAGCTTGACCGGGACGGCAAGCTACGAGCAGTACTTC.

V usage is TRBV2 and J usage is TRBJ1-1; D uncertain. The length of the CDR3 is 14 residues. Germline CDR1 is SNHLY and CDR2 is FYNNEI. Trimming removed 5 bases from V and 0 bases from J, with 10 bases in between. As DNA, the CDR3 is TGTGCCAGCAGTTCTCCGGGGATGAACACTGAAGCTTTCTTT. This encodes CASSSPGMNTEAFF.

The rearrangement joins TRBV4-2 to TRBJ2-7, with a possible D match to TRBD2 (6 bases). The CDR3 loop spans 14 amino acids. Trimming took off 2 bases at V and 10 bases at J, with 18 bases between the two ends. Germline V gene sequence: CDR1 LGHNA, CDR2 YNFKEQ. CDR3 bases: TGTGCCAGCAGCCAAAAATCGGAGGGGAAACTCCAGTACTTC. This encodes CASSQKSEGKLQYF.

The V gene is TRBV13, the J gene TRBJ2-7; the D is unclear. Trimming removed 2 bases at V and 5 bases at J, with 1 base between. CDR1 and CDR2 from the germline V gene are PRHDT and FYEKMQ (reference sequence). The CDR3 spans 10 residues. CDR3 nucleotide sequence: TGTGCCAGCAGCTTACACGAGCAGTACTTC. Amino acids: CASSLHEQYF.

The chain joins TRBV27 to TRBJ2-1; D might be TRBD2 (6 bases). V gave up 5 bases and J gave up 1 base, with 12 bases separating them. The CDR3 is 15 amino acids. CDR1 and CDR2 (germline): MNHEY, SMNVEV (reference sequence). The chain's CDR3 is CASSIKRASYNEQFF. Written as DNA, the CDR3 is TGTGCCAGCAGTATAAAGCGGGCTTCCTACAATGAGCAGTTCTTC.

This clone turned up a few times. A much larger clone sits a single nucleotide away, making a read error possible. Other DNA sequences of this sample code for an identical CDR3. This chain connects TRBV5-6 to TRBJ1-1, with D possibly being TRBD1 (5 bases). The CDR3 is 12 residues long. V was shortened by 2 bases and J by 5 bases, with 7 bases between the two germline ends. The germline V gene has CDR1 SGHDT and CDR2 YYEEEE. CDR3 residues: CASSLGDTEAFF. CDR3 DNA sequence: TGTGCCAGCAGCTTAGGGGATACTGAAGCTTTCTTT.